This T cell receptor beta chain was retrieved from a study of radiation and T cells in renal cell carcinoma. Notes on the study in general: Baseline intratumoral clonotype presence is unknown without pretreatment biopsies. Sampling covered only around 1 g of each tumor. Dominant CDR3 motifs were more common in irradiated tumors than controls. Top tumor clonotypes rose in blood 2 weeks post-radiation, then contracted.

This clone occurred a few times. What it binds is unknown. The CDR3 is 14 amino acids. Germline CDR1 and CDR2: SGHDT and YYEEEE. The J segment lost 1 base and the V segment lost 2 bases, leaving 2 bases of the junction unmatched. The assay was immunoSEQ multiplex PCR, and TCRdb's table has in-frame clones only and misses some. This sample has around 13,000 clones; 33% occur once, and the top ten carry approximately 15%. Noted treatment: 15 Gy SBRT to primary tumor, nephrectomy 4 weeks later. V is TRBV5-6 and J is TRBJ1-1, with 7 nucleotides matching TRBD1. This TCR was sampled from a man between 60 and 75 years old with renal cell carcinoma. The sample consisted of tumor tissue, taken from a patient whose treatment included radiotherapy and nephrectomy. In DNA form, the CDR3 reads TGTGCCAGCAGCTTCTGGACAGGGAACACTGAAGCTTTCTTT. Residues: CASSFWTGNTEAFF.